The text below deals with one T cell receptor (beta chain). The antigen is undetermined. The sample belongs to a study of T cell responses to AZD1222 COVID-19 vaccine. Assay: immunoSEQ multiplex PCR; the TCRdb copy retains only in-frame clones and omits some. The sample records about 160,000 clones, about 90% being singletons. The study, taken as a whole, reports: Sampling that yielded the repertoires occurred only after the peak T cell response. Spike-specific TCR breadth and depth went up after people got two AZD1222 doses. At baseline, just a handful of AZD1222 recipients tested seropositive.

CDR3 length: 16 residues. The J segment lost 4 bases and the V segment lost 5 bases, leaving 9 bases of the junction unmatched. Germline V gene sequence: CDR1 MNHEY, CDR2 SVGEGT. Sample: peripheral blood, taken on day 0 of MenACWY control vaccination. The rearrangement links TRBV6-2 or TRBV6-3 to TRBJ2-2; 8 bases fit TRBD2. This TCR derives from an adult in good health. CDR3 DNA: TGTGCCAGCAGTACGTCCGGGACTAGAAGCACCGGGGAGCTGTTTTTT. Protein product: CASSTSGTRSTGELFF.